Below, 17 T cell receptor beta chains from the same sample are listed, as sequenced in a study of blood T cell repertoires in COVID-19. Profiled with immunoSEQ multiplex PCR; TCRdb holds only in-frame clones, not every one. Altogether fewer than 250,000 clones are present, around 86% being singletons, with the ten largest covering roughly 7.2%. Sequenced material: PBMCs or T cells enriched from blood (not recorded which). The source is a man aged 25 to 40 in a cohort exposed to, infected with or recovered from COVID-19 (not recorded which).

V usage is TRBV3-1 (or the pseudogene TRBV3-2) and J usage is TRBJ1-1; 7 bases agree with TRBD1. From germline, CDR1 is LGHDT and CDR2 YNNKEL (reference sequence). V shed 4 bases and J 6 bases; nucleotides not matched to a gene: 8. This CDR3 region has 14 residues. The CDR3: CASSLNRGIPEAFF. The CDR3 coding sequence is TGTGCCAGCAGCCTTAACAGGGGCATCCCTGAAGCTTTCTTT.

The chain joins TRBV10-3 to TRBJ2-3, with 7 bases identical to TRBD2. The CDR3 length is 13 residues. After removal of 8 bases from V and 4 bases from J, the junction contained 6 bases not matched to a gene. In germline, CDR1 is ENHRY, CDR2 SYGVKD. The CDR3 DNA sequence: TGTGCCATCGGACTAGGGGCCTCAGATACGCAGTATTTT. This encodes CAIGLGASDTQYF.

V gene TRBV7-9 combines with J gene TRBJ2-1, with a weak D call TRBD1 (5 bases). Germline assignment: CDR1 SEHNR and CDR2 FQNEAQ (reference sequence). The CDR3 extends over 12 amino acids. The V and J ends lost 1 base and 10 bases respectively, with 8 bases between them. The CDR3 protein is CASSLGGWEQFF. CDR3 DNA sequence: TGTGCCAGCAGCTTAGGGGGCTGGGAGCAGTTCTTC.

The V gene is TRBV10-2, the J gene TRBJ1-2; the D gene is possibly TRBD1 (5 bases). The CDR3 runs to 14 residues. V lost 2 bases and J lost 5, with 12 bases in between. The germline gives CDR1 WSHSY, CDR2 SAAADI. CDR3 sequence reads: CASSEGTDGYGYTF. Written as DNA, the CDR3 is TGCGCCAGCAGTGAGGGGACTGACGGATATGGCTACACCTTC.

The chain recombines TRBV19 with TRBJ2-3, with 12 nucleotides matching TRBD2. The ends lost 7 bases at V and 4 bases at J; junction bases unmatched: 12. This CDR3 is 17 amino acids long. Germline CDR1 LNHDA, CDR2 SQIVND (reference sequence). Here the CDR3 reads CASTVSRLAGVPDTQYF. CDR3 in DNA: TGTGCCAGTACCGTGTCGAGACTAGCGGGAGTCCCAGATACGCAGTATTTT.

The gene calls are TRBV2 and TRBJ1-5, with TRBD1 identical over 8 bases. The germline V gene encodes CDR1 SNHLY and CDR2 FYNNEI. CDR3 length: 16 residues. V was clipped by 6 bases and J by 9 bases; unmatched bases: 16. The CDR3 region has the DNA TGTGCCAGCAGGAGAGGACAGGGTCGAGGAGTAGGGCCCCAGCATTTT. Translating it yields CASRRGQGRGVGPQHF.

This clone was recorded a few times. The chain employs TRBV5-5 and TRBJ2-7; D is possibly TRBD1 (6 bases). V lost 4 bases, J lost 2 bases, and 10 bases lay in between. The CDR3 runs to 13 residues. The germline V gene encodes CDR1 SGHKS and CDR2 YYEKEE (reference sequence). The CDR3 protein is CASSNRVTYEQYF. The CDR3 DNA is TGTGCCAGCAGCAACAGGGTTACCTACGAGCAGTACTTC.

This chain uses TRBV4-3 with TRBJ2-1, with a possible D match to TRBD2 (5 bases). With 1 base removed from V and 10 bases from J, the gap between germline ends came to 11 bases. Per the germline V gene, CDR1 is LGHNA and CDR2 is YSLEER. This CDR3 is built from 13 residues. CDR3 protein: CASSQARGLEQFF. The CDR3 region has the DNA TGCGCCAGCAGCCAAGCCCGGGGATTGGAGCAGTTCTTC.

V is TRBV5-6 and J is TRBJ1-5; TRBD1 agrees at 8 bases. The CDR3 consists of 14 residues. J gave up 5 bases and V 4 bases, and 5 bases lay outside the gene matches. Germline V CDR1 and CDR2: SGHDT, YYEEEE. This chain's CDR3 is CASSAQGVYQPQHF. CDR3 coding DNA: TGTGCCAGCAGCGCACAGGGGGTGTATCAGCCCCAGCATTTT.

The genes are TRBV28 and TRBJ2-5, with D perhaps TRBD2 (5 bases). CDR3 size: 16 residues. Germline CDR1 is MDHEN and CDR2 is SYDVKM. V was pared by 1 base and J by 2 bases, with 14 bases between. DNA of the CDR3: TGTGCCAGCAGTTTATTTGGGAGAACGAGGCAAGAGACCCAGTACTTC. Translation: CASSLFGRTRQETQYF.

The rearrangement joins TRBV5-6 to TRBJ1-1, with 8 bases identical to TRBD1. Germline CDR1 SGHDT, CDR2 YYEEEE. Trimming removed 3 bases from V and 2 bases from J; junction bases left unmatched: 3. This CDR3 has 14 residues. The CDR3 sequence is CASSYGQGNTEAFF. The CDR3 DNA is TGTGCCAGCAGCTACGGACAGGGAAACACTGAAGCTTTCTTT. The whole variable domain, filled in from reference TRBV5-6 and TRBJ1-1, reads DAGVTQSPTHLIKTRGQQVTLRCSPKSGHDTVSWYQQALGQGPQFIFQYYEEEERQRGNFPDRFSGHQFPNYSSELNVNALLLGDSALYLCASSYGQGNTEAFFGQGTRLTVV.

The chain combines TRBV7-3 with TRBJ2-1; D is unclear. The CDR3 runs to 13 residues. Germline V gene lookup returns CDR1 SGHTA and CDR2 FQGTGA. The V and J ends lost 2 bases and 6 bases respectively, with 8 bases between them. In DNA, the CDR3 is TGTGCCAGCAGCTTACAAGGAGTCAATGAGCAGTTCTTC. Translating gives CASSLQGVNEQFF.

The chain carries TRBV19 and TRBJ1-1; D gene ambiguous. The germline V and J ends were trimmed by 5 bases and 0 bases, with 13 bases remaining between them. From germline, CDR1 is LNHDA and CDR2 SQIVND (reference sequence). The CDR3 is made up of 15 amino acids. CDR3 DNA: TGTGCCAGTAGTCCCGGTTCGGTAATGAACACTGAAGCTTTCTTT. Translation gives CASSPGSVMNTEAFF.

The rearrangement uses TRBV5-1 and TRBJ2-7; D is perhaps TRBD2 (6 bases). V lost 2 bases and J lost 3, with 9 bases in between. Per germline, CDR1 SGHRS and CDR2 YFSETQ. There are 13 residues in the CDR3. CDR3 sequence reads: CASSFGGDYEQYF. Here the CDR3 DNA reads TGCGCCAGCAGCTTTGGAGGGGACTACGAGCAGTACTTC.

The chain carries TRBV20-1 and TRBJ2-3; 10 bases line up with TRBD2. This CDR3 comprises 15 residues. In germline, CDR1 is DFQATT, CDR2 SNEGSKA (reference sequence). The junction had 6 bases not matched to a gene; V was cut back by 3 bases and J by 3 bases. The CDR3 DNA sequence: TGCAGTGCTAGTCTCACTAGCGGGAAAACAGATACGCAGTATTTT. This translates into CSASLTSGKTDTQYF.

This clone came up once. This chain links TRBV24-1 with TRBJ2-4, with D possibly being TRBD1 (7 bases). Germline assignment: CDR1 KGHDR and CDR2 SFDVKD. Trimming removed 4 bases from V and 8 bases from J, with 14 bases in between. The CDR3 loop spans 14 amino acids. CDR3 loop: CATSESRGVDIQYF. The CDR3, as DNA: TGTGCCACCAGTGAGAGCAGGGGGGTGGACATTCAGTACTTC.

The chain uses TRBV9 and TRBJ1-3; D is possibly TRBD1 (6 bases). Deletions cut 0 bases from V and 7 bases from J, with 14 bases between. The CDR3 has 15 residues. The germline V gene encodes CDR1 SGDLS and CDR2 YYNGEE. The CDR3: CASSVDGGQANTIYF. CDR3 bases: TGTGCCAGCAGCGTAGACGGGGGGCAGGCGAACACCATATATTTT.